The rows below give T cell receptor beta chains drawn from one sample of a study of T cell repertoires in cytomegalovirus infection. TCRdb redid the calling of the reads with MiXCR, one entry per CDR3 protein. The data contain around 740,000 distinct CDR3 sequences, 35% of them singletons. The sample taken for sequencing was PBMCs. The origin of the receptors is a human donor in good health (CMV status not recorded). Some clones in this sample may be carry-over from other donors' samples. Both conserved end residues are part of each CDR3. The D gene is left open where the match is weak. Clone size is stated in some rows and not others, as once, few, many or a class when expanded.

V gene	D gene	J gene	clone size	CDR3 protein	CDR3 DNA
TRBV7-3	TRBD1	TRBJ1-2	-	CASSHGQESYTF	TGTGCCAGCAGCCATGGACAGGAGAGCTACACCTTC
TRBV4-1	TRBD1	TRBJ1-1	-	CASSPGQGTLTEAFF	TGCGCCAGCAGCCCTGGACAGGGAACTTTGACTGAAGCTTTCTTT
TRBV28	-	TRBJ2-7	-	CASSLSVFSCEQYF	TGTGCCAGCAGTTTGAGCGTGTTCTCGTGCGAGCAGTACTTC
TRBV28	-	TRBJ1-4	-	CASTSPGSGGEKLFF	TGTGCCAGCACCTCCCCAGGATCTGGGGGAGAAAAACTGTTTTTT
TRBV28	-	TRBJ2-3	few	CASSSPDRGTQYF	TGTGCCAGCAGTTCCCCGGACAGAGGCACGCAGTATTTT
TRBV6-2/TRBV6-3	-	TRBJ2-1	-	CASTRGGAYNEQFF	TGTGCCAGCACCAGGGGCGGGGCCTACAATGAGCAGTTCTTC
TRBV27	TRBD1	TRBJ1-5	few	CASSLTGPSNQPQHF	TGTGCCAGCAGTCTGACAGGGCCGAGCAATCAGCCCCAGCATTTT
TRBV27	-	TRBJ1-1	many	CASSLIGGFDTEAFF	TGTGCCAGCAGTTTAATCGGGGGGTTCGACACTGAAGCTTTCTTT
TRBV7-6	-	TRBJ2-1	-	CASSFGPPNEQFF	TGTGCCAGCAGCTTTGGCCCCCCGAATGAGCAGTTCTTC
TRBV6-2/TRBV6-3	-	TRBJ1-6	-	CASSYSTRGATVALHF	TGTGCCAGCAGTTACTCCACACGGGGCGCGACGGTGGCCCTCCACTTT
TRBV4-1	-	TRBJ2-2	few	CASSQDRAPTGELFF	TGCGCCAGCAGCCAAGACCGGGCCCCTACCGGGGAGCTGTTTTTT
TRBV12-3/TRBV12-4	-	TRBJ1-1	-	CASSLTSGGSGGTEACF	TGTGCCAGCAGTTTAACCAGCGGCGGTAGTGGGGGCACTGAAGCTTGCTTT
TRBV7-2	-	TRBJ1-5	many	CASSRGNSNQPQHF	TGTGCCAGCTCCCGGGGGAACAGCAATCAGCCCCAGCATTTT
TRBV11-1	-	TRBJ1-6	few	CASSLDQGNSPLHF	TGTGCCAGCAGCTTAGACCAGGGGAATTCACCCCTCCACTTT
TRBV20-1	TRBD1	TRBJ1-1	-	CSARDGQGAKYTEAFF	TGCAGTGCTAGAGATGGACAGGGGGCCAAATACACTGAAGCTTTCTTT
TRBV7-2	TRBD1	TRBJ1-1	many	CASSLGGQGNTEAFF	TGTGCCAGCAGTTTAGGGGGACAGGGGAACACTGAAGCTTTCTTT
TRBV20-1	-	TRBJ2-5	once	CSARDPASWGASRETQYF	TGCAGTGCTAGAGATCCGGCGAGCTGGGGAGCCTCCCGGGAGACCCAGTACTTC
TRBV29-1	-	TRBJ1-1	few	CSVESWGSIRSTEAFF	TGCAGCGTTGAAAGTTGGGGCAGTATTAGGAGCACTGAAGCTTTCTTT
TRBV7-9	TRBD2	TRBJ2-3	few	CASSSERGLAGTDTQYF	TGTGCCAGCAGCTCCGAGAGAGGACTAGCGGGCACAGATACGCAGTATTTT
TRBV20-1	-	TRBJ1-1	few	CSARRDYTEAFF	TGCAGTGCTAGGAGGGACTACACTGAAGCTTTCTTT
TRBV7-9	-	TRBJ1-1	-	CASSLHSDTEAFF	TGTGCCAGCAGCTTACACTCGGACACTGAAGCTTTCTTT
TRBV7-9	-	TRBJ2-7	few	CASSPRKRPIHEQYF	TGTGCCAGCAGCCCCCGCAAGCGACCAATCCACGAGCAGTACTTC
TRBV6-6	-	TRBJ2-1	-	CASSAPGTLNNEQFF	TGTGCCAGCAGTGCACCCGGGACACTTAACAATGAGCAGTTCTTC
TRBV7-9	-	TRBJ1-1	few	CASSLSMGTGTEAFF	TGTGCCAGCAGCTTAAGTATGGGTACGGGGACTGAAGCTTTCTTT
TRBV10-1	TRBD1	TRBJ1-1	once	CASCNMATGAISMNTEAFF	TGCGCCAGCTGTAATATGGCGACAGGGGCTATTTCCATGAACACTGAAGCTTTCTTT
TRBV7-2	TRBD2	TRBJ2-7	many	CASSFGSSRTSGGNGPHEQYF	TGTGCCAGCAGCTTCGGTTCGTCGAGGACTAGCGGAGGCAACGGTCCACACGAGCAGTACTTC
TRBV12-3/TRBV12-4	TRBD1	TRBJ2-7	-	CASSRTGGASYEQYF	TGTGCCAGCAGCCGGACAGGGGGCGCCTCCTACGAGCAGTACTTC
TRBV6-2/TRBV6-3	-	TRBJ2-7	-	CAINSGPQYEQYF	TGTGCCATCAACTCCGGACCCCAATACGAGCAGTACTTC
TRBV7-2	TRBD1	TRBJ2-1	few	CASSLGTGSYNEQFF	TGTGCCAGCAGCTTAGGGACAGGGTCCTACAATGAGCAGTTCTTC
TRBV7-6	-	TRBJ1-5	-	CASSEVGEQPQHF	TGTGCCAGCAGCGAGGTGGGGGAACAGCCCCAGCATTTT
TRBV6-1	-	TRBJ1-1	few	CSSRVGETEAFF	TGTTCCAGCAGGGTGGGGGAAACTGAAGCTTTCTTT
TRBV28	TRBD1	TRBJ1-1	few	CASSYARTGDTEAFF	TGTGCCAGCAGTTACGCGCGGACAGGCGACACTGAAGCTTTCTTT
TRBV9	-	TRBJ1-1	-	CASSVGSREAFF	TGTGCCAGCAGCGTAGGGAGTCGGGAAGCTTTCTTT
TRBV27	TRBD2	TRBJ2-2	-	CATTSGGPNRELFF	TGTGCCACTACTAGCGGGGGCCCCAATCGGGAGCTGTTTTTT
TRBV28	TRBD1	TRBJ2-7	few	CASSSPRDRGPYEQYF	TGTGCCAGCAGTTCGCCCCGGGACAGGGGTCCCTACGAGCAGTACTTC
TRBV28	-	TRBJ1-5	few	CASSLFGRTGAQHF	TGTGCCAGCAGTTTATTTGGGCGGACCGGGGCCCAGCATTTT
TRBV6-6	-	TRBJ1-1	-	CASINIWTEAFF	TGTGCCAGCATTAATATCTGGACTGAAGCTTTCTTT
TRBV20-1	TRBD2	TRBJ2-7	few	CSANSGLAYEQYF	TGCAGTGCTAATAGCGGGCTAGCCTACGAGCAGTACTTC
TRBV5-4	-	TRBJ2-7	-	CASSPSVRGGRSLYEQYF	TGTGCCAGCAGCCCCTCCGTCCGTGGGGGCCGATCCCTCTACGAGCAGTACTTC
TRBV7-8	-	TRBJ1-2	many	CASSLAMPGPTNYGYTF	TGTGCCAGCAGCTTAGCCATGCCAGGACCCACTAACTATGGCTACACCTTC
TRBV28	-	TRBJ2-3	-	CASSKGVWGTDTQYF	TGTGCCAGCAGCAAAGGTGTCTGGGGCACAGATACGCAGTATTTT
TRBV29-1	TRBD1	TRBJ1-2	-	CSVDRDRSYGYTF	TGCAGCGTTGACCGGGACAGATCCTATGGCTACACCTTC
TRBV12-3/TRBV12-4	-	TRBJ2-2	-	CASSPITRSTGELFF	TGTGCCAGCAGTCCGATCACCAGAAGCACCGGGGAGCTGTTTTTT
TRBV12-3/TRBV12-4	-	TRBJ1-1	-	CASTAGPGFTEAFF	TGTGCCAGCACCGCCGGTCCGGGGTTTACTGAAGCTTTCTTT
TRBV7-2	-	TRBJ2-2	few	CASSEGGIVGELFF	TGTGCCAGCAGCGAGGGAGGCATAGTCGGGGAGCTGTTTTTT
TRBV19	-	TRBJ1-1	many	CASSIVPNTEAFF	TGTGCCAGTAGTATTGTACCGAACACTGAAGCTTTCTTT
TRBV7-7	-	TRBJ1-4	-	CASSGGTGEKLFF	TGTGCTAGCAGCGGAGGGACGGGTGAAAAACTGTTTTTT
TRBV20-1	-	TRBJ1-1	few	CSARKVLGYTEAFF	TGCAGTGCTAGAAAGGTGCTCGGGTACACTGAAGCTTTCTTT
TRBV7-8	-	TRBJ2-2	-	CASSLGPVGGTGELFF	TGTGCCAGCAGCTTAGGACCCGTGGGGGGTACTGGGGAGCTGTTTTTT
TRBV7-3	-	TRBJ1-1	few	CASSLQVAQNTEAFF	TGTGCCAGCAGCCTACAGGTCGCGCAAAACACTGAAGCTTTCTTT
TRBV2	-	TRBJ1-1	few	CASREESGENTEAFF	TGTGCCAGCAGGGAAGAGTCCGGGGAGAACACTGAAGCTTTCTTT
TRBV7-6	TRBD2	TRBJ2-2	-	CASSTIAGDPNTGELFF	TGTGCCAGCAGCACCATAGCGGGGGACCCGAACACCGGGGAGCTGTTTTTT
TRBV28	TRBD2	TRBJ2-1	few	CASTLGLAGKNEQFF	TGTGCCAGCACCCTAGGACTAGCGGGAAAAAATGAGCAGTTCTTC
TRBV28	TRBD1	TRBJ1-1	-	CASSPPLGQGRKAFF	TGTGCCAGCAGTCCACCATTAGGACAGGGACGGAAAGCTTTCTTT
TRBV12-3/TRBV12-4	TRBD1	TRBJ2-1	-	CASSRSPGQLYNEQFF	TGTGCCAGCAGCAGATCCCCGGGACAGCTATACAATGAGCAGTTCTTC